The 21 T cell receptor beta chains presented below share a single source sample, sequenced in a study of regulatory T cells in long-lasting Graves disease. Through Arm-PCR of CDR3 regions and iRepertoire HTBI primers, TCR beta libraries were built. TCRdb independently ran MiXCR on the multiplex PCR reads; one entry per CDR3 protein. Among about 220,000 distinct CDR3 sequences listed, around a fifth were seen once. Time point reported: newly diagnosed GD, antithyroid drugs for less than 3 months. Following extraction of RNA from PBMCs, that RNA was used to make the TCR library. The sample was also reused in another study, on T cells in Graves' hyperthyroidism and ophthalmopathy.

Material: peripheral blood mononuclear cells (PBMCs), obtained at new diagnosis, from a patient treated with antithyroid drugs. The receptor set was obtained from a woman in her 30s with Graves disease.

This clonotype came up many times. The chain combines TRBV5-1 with TRBJ2-3; D is unclear. Germline V gene lookup returns CDR1 SGHRS and CDR2 YFSETQ. This CDR3 is 14 amino acids long. The germline V and J ends were trimmed by 2 bases and 2 bases, with 9 bases remaining between them. The CDR3 bases are TGCGCCAGCAGCTTCGCGACATCCACAGATACGCAGTATTTT. It encodes CASSFATSTDTQYF. The variable domain in full, completed from reference TRBV5-1 and TRBJ2-3, reads KAGVTQTPRYLIKTRGQQVTLSCSPISGHRSVSWYQQTPGQGLQFLFEYFSETQRNKGNFPGRFSGRQFSNSRSEMNVSTLELGDSALYLCASSFATSTDTQYFGPGTRLTVL.

This clonotype came up many times. This chain uses TRBV7-9 with TRBJ1-2; D remains ambiguous. This CDR3 region has 13 residues. Germline V lookup: CDR1 SEHNR, CDR2 FQNEAQ (reference sequence). The V end was cut by 5 bases, the J end by 5 bases, with 12 bases between. CDR3 amino acids: CASSPRQYYGYTF. Here the CDR3 DNA reads TGTGCCAGCAGCCCCCGGCAGTATTATGGCTACACCTTC. The full variable domain, completed using reference TRBV7-9 and TRBJ1-2, is DTGVSQNPRHKITKRGQNVTFRCDPISEHNRLYWYRQTLGQGPEFLTYFQNEAQLEKSRLLSDRFSAERPKGSFSTLEIQRTEQGDSAMYLCASSPRQYYGYTFGSGTRLTVV.

This clonotype was counted at least ten times. The CDR3 ends on some other residue instead of the conserved phenylalanine or tryptophan, so this is likely a read error. The limits of the CDR3 on the DNA are not certain, so only TCRdb's listed CDR3 is given. The rearrangement joins TRBV6-1 to TRBJ1-2; TRBD1 reflects the table's D call only, with no check against the DNA. Germline CDR1 MNHNS, CDR2 SASEGT. With termini counted, the CDR3 has 11 amino acids. The CDR3 sequence is CASSDSGVVMT.

This clonotype was observed many times. CDR3 residues: CASSAPTSGARTDTQYF. CDR3 nucleotides: TGTGCCAGCAGTGCACCGACTAGCGGGGCCCGCACAGATACGCAGTATTTT. The chain employs TRBV2 and TRBJ2-3, with 11 positions matching TRBD2. Per the germline V gene, CDR1 is SNHLY and CDR2 is FYNNEI. There are 17 residues in the CDR3. J was trimmed by 1 base and V by 4 bases; bases with no gene match: 7.

The J gene is TRBJ2-1, the V gene TRBV4-1; 7 nucleotides align to TRBD2. The junction had 7 bases not matched to a gene; V was cut back by 2 bases and J by 0 bases. From germline, CDR1 is MGHRA and CDR2 YSYEKL. The CDR3 has 17 residues. In DNA form, the CDR3 reads TGCGCCAGCAGCCAACTATCTAGCGGTTTCTCCTACAATGAGCAGTTCTTC. Its protein product is CASSQLSSGFSYNEQFF.

The genes are TRBV5-1 and TRBJ1-6, with D perhaps matching TRBD1 (6 bases). V was trimmed by 2 bases and J by 13 bases, leaving 10 bases between them. The CDR3 has 12 amino acids. Germline V lookup: CDR1 SGHRS, CDR2 YFSETQ. In DNA, the CDR3 is TGCGCCAGCAGCTTCGACAGGCCGCCCCTCCACTTT. Translating it yields CASSFDRPPLHF.

The sample holds many counts of this clonotype. This rearrangement joins TRBV6-5 to TRBJ2-7, with D perhaps TRBD1 (5 bases). Germline V gives CDR1 MNHEY, CDR2 SVGAGI. This CDR3 has 14 residues. V lost 3 bases to trimming and J lost 2 bases, with 11 bases between them. In nucleotides, the CDR3 is TGTGCCAGCAGTTATTCACAGGCACCCTACGAGCAGTACTTC. It yields the protein CASSYSQAPYEQYF.

The V and J genes are TRBV12-3 or TRBV12-4 and TRBJ2-7; the D is unclear. CDR3 length equals 15 residues. Trimming removed 5 bases at V and 1 base at J, with 15 bases between. CDR3 sequence: CASSPSKTGSYEQYF. The CDR3 DNA is TGTGCCAGCAGTCCGTCCAAAACGGGTTCCTACGAGCAGTACTTC.

This clonotype was detected many times. Here the CDR3 DNA reads TGTGCCAGCAGTTTTTACTTATCTCAAAACAATCAGCCCCAGCATTTT. Protein: CASSFYLSQNNQPQHF. The chain has TRBV28 and TRBJ1-5; no firm D call. This CDR3 is built from 16 residues. V was pared by 3 bases and J by 3 bases, with 15 bases between. CDR1 and CDR2 (germline): MDHEN, SYDVKM.

Ten or more counts support this clonotype. This chain uses TRBV3-1 with TRBJ2-7, with D maybe TRBD2 (5 bases). With 8 bases removed from V and 6 bases from J, the gap between germline ends came to 11 bases. The germline CDR1 and CDR2 sequences are LGHDT and YNNKEL (reference sequence). The CDR3 is made up of 11 amino acids. CDR3 residues: CASSGMVEQYF. The CDR3 bases are TGTGCCAGCTCCGGGATGGTCGAGCAGTACTTC.

This clonotype occurred a few times. A read error may explain this, as a much larger clone is one base away. The chain has TRBV28 and TRBJ1-2, with D possibly TRBD1 on 5 matching bases. This CDR3 is built from 14 residues. Germline values: CDR1 MDHEN, CDR2 SYDVKM. As DNA, the CDR3 is TGTGCCAGCAGTTTACCAGGGTTCCACTATGGCCACACCTTC. Its protein is CASSLPGFHYGHTF.

This clonotype occurred many times. V usage is TRBV30 and J usage is TRBJ2-2; the match to TRBD1 covers 10 bases. V was clipped by 4 bases and J by 6 bases; unmatched bases: 8. This CDR3 region has 15 residues. In germline, CDR1 is GTSNPN, CDR2 SVGIG (reference sequence). CDR3 sequence: CAWTDWTGGAGELFF. The CDR3 DNA reads as TGTGCCTGGACGGATTGGACAGGGGGAGCCGGGGAGCTGTTTTTT.

The V and J genes are TRBV11-2 and TRBJ2-3; 9 bases line up with TRBD2. The junction had 16 bases not matched to a gene; V was cut back by 5 bases and J by 10 bases. The CDR3 spans 16 residues. Germline V gene data show CDR1 as SGHAT and CDR2 as FQNNGV. CDR3 sequence (DNA): TGTGCCAGCAGCCGCGGGGCGGGGGGGCCGGGAGGTGCGCAGTATTTT. Translation: CASSRGAGGPGGAQYF.

This clonotype turned up a few times. V is TRBV6-1 and J is TRBJ1-5, with 8 bases identical to TRBD1. The CDR3 consists of 14 residues. Germline loops: CDR1 MNHNS, CDR2 SASEGT. The trim removed 7 bases at V and 7 bases at J, leaving 9 bases unmatched. The CDR3: CASIGQGQEQPQHF. CDR3 coding DNA: TGTGCCAGCATTGGACAGGGCCAGGAACAGCCCCAGCATTTT.

This clonotype was counted many times. J is TRBJ2-3 and V is TRBV6-2 or TRBV6-3; D uncertain. The CDR3 is 15 amino acids. CDR1 is MNHEY, CDR2 SVGEGT, per germline. Trimming removed 3 bases at V and 2 bases at J, with 12 bases between. This chain's CDR3 is CASSYSGLYTDTQYF. The CDR3 DNA follows: TGTGCCAGCAGTTATTCCGGGCTGTACACAGATACGCAGTATTTT.

This clonotype appeared many times. The rearrangement uses TRBV3-1 and TRBJ1-4; D not certain. The CDR3 sequence is 12 residues long. Germline CDR1 and CDR2: LGHDT and YNNKEL (reference sequence). V was trimmed by 11 bases and J by 3 bases, leaving 10 bases between them. The CDR3 is CARPSSNEKLFF. In DNA, the CDR3 is TGTGCCCGGCCTTCCTCTAATGAAAAACTGTTTTTT.

As regards this clonotype: This may be a read error: a much more frequent sequence differs by one nucleotide. This chain connects TRBV6-1 to TRBJ2-1, with D tentatively TRBD2 (6 bases). CDR3 length equals 14 residues. From germline, CDR1 is MNHNS and CDR2 SASEGT. V was shortened by 6 bases and J by 7 bases, with 16 bases between the two germline ends. The CDR3 coding sequence is TGTGCCAGCAGAGAGTCGGGGGTATATAATGAGCAGTTCTTC. As protein: CASRESGVYNEQFF.

The table lists this clonotype with many counts. The chain is built from TRBV20-1 and TRBJ1-5; maybe TRBD1 (5 bases). The CDR3 is 15 residues long. Trimming shortened V by 6 bases and J by 9 bases, and 24 bases separated the two germline ends. Germline lookup yields CDR1 DFQATT and CDR2 SNEGSKA (reference sequence). The CDR3 sequence is CSAAPWGLSGRPQHF. As DNA, the CDR3 is TGCAGTGCCGCCCCATGGGGGTTGAGTGGTCGGCCCCAGCATTTT.

At least ten counts were recorded for this clonotype. CDR3 coding DNA: TGTGCCAGCAGCCGACGGTCAACTAATGAAAAACTGTTTTTT. It yields the protein CASSRRSTNEKLFF. V usage is TRBV11-3 and J usage is TRBJ1-4; D gene uncertain. V lost 5 bases and J 0 bases, leaving 7 bases between the germline ends. CDR1 and CDR2 from the germline V gene are SGHNT and YENEEA. The CDR3 length is 14 residues.

Concerning this clonotype itself: Only one base separates this from a far larger clonotype, so it likely reflects a read error. This sequence joins TRBV11-2 and TRBJ2-4; 9 positions agree with TRBD2. The DNA end is a closer match to TRBJ2-1, so the J assignment may be wrong. CDR3 length: 14 amino acids. The germline gives CDR1 SGHAT, CDR2 FQNNGV. The CDR3, as DNA: TGTGCCAGCAGCTTGGTAGCGGGAGCTGAAGTGCAGTTCTTC. It is translated as CASSLVAGAEVQFF.

This clonotype has at least ten counts. The rearrangement joins TRBV6-1 to TRBJ1-1; D unclear. The ends were cut back, 7 bases at V and 0 bases at J, with 15 bases in the middle. The CDR3 is made up of 15 amino acids. Germline V lookup: CDR1 MNHNS, CDR2 SASEGT. CDR3 nucleotide sequence: TGTGCCAGCATCGCCCCCGGAGGGCTGAACACTGAAGCTTTCTTT. It encodes CASIAPGGLNTEAFF.